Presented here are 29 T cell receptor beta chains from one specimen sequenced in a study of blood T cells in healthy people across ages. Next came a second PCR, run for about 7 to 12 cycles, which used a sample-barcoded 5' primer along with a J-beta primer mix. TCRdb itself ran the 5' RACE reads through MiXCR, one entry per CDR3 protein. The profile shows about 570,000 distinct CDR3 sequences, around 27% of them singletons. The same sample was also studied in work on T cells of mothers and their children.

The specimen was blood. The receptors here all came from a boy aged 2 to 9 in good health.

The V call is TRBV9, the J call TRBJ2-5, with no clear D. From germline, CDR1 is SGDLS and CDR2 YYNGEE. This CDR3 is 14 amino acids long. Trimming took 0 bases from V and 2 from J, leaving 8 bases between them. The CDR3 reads CASSVGTAQETQYF. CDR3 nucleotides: TGTGCCAGCAGCGTAGGGACGGCGCAAGAGACCCAGTACTTC.

Here the CDR3 DNA reads TGTGCCAGCAGTAGGGACGGGACCTTGTATGAAAAACTGTTTTTT. Translating gives CASSRDGTLYEKLFF. The chain links TRBV12-3 or TRBV12-4 to TRBJ1-4; D is possibly TRBD1 (5 bases). The CDR3 spans 15 residues. V lost 5 bases and J 6 bases, leaving 16 bases between the germline ends.

The CDR3 reads CSQMRGYSMDTQYF. DNA for the CDR3: TGCAGTCAGATGCGGGGGTATTCTATGGATACGCAGTATTTT. The rearrangement uses TRBV20-1 and TRBJ2-3; TRBD2 agrees at 7 bases. V was clipped by 8 bases and J by 6 bases; unmatched bases: 14. The germline V gene encodes CDR1 DFQATT and CDR2 SNEGSKA (reference sequence). The CDR3 covers 14 residues.

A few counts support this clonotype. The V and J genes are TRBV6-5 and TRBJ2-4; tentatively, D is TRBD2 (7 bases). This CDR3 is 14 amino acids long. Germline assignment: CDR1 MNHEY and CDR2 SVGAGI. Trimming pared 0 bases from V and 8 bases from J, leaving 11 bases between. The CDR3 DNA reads TGTGCCAGCAGTTACTCGAGGGGGGGAGACATTCAGTACTTC. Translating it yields CASSYSRGGDIQYF.

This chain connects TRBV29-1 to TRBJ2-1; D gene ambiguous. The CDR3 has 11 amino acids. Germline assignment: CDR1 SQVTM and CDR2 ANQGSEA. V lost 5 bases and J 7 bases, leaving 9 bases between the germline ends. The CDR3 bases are TGCAGCGTTTTTCACGGGAATGAGCAGTTCTTC. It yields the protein CSVFHGNEQFF.

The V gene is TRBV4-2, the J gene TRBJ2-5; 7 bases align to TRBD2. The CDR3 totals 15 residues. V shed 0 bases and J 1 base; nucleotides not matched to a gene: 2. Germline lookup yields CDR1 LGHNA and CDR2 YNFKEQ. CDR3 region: CASSQDPGGQETQYF. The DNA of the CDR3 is TGTGCCAGCAGCCAAGATCCGGGGGGCCAAGAGACCCAGTACTTC.

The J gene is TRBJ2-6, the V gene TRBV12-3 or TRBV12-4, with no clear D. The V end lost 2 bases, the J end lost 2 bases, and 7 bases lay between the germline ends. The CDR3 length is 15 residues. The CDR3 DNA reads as TGTGCCAGCAGTTTATCGGGCACTGGGGCCAACGTCCTGACTTTC. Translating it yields CASSLSGTGANVLTF.

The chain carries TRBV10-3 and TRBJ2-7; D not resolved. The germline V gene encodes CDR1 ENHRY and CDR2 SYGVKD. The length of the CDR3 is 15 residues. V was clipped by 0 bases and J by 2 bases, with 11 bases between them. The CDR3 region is CAISESSERPYEQYF. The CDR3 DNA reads TGTGCCATCAGTGAGTCGTCGGAGAGACCCTACGAGCAGTACTTC.

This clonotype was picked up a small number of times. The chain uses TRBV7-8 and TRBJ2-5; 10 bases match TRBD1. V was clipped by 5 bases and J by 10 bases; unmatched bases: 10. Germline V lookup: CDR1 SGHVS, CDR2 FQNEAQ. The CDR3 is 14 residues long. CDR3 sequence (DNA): TGTGCCAGCAGCCCCGACAGGGGGCCGGTAGACCAGTACTTC. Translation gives CASSPDRGPVDQYF. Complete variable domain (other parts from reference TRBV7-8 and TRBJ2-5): GAGVSQSPRYKVAKRGQDVALRCDPISGHVSLFWYQQALGQGPEFLTYFQNEAQLDKSGLPSDRFFAERPEGSVSTLKIQRTQQEDSAVYLCASSPDRGPVDQYFGPGTRLLVL.

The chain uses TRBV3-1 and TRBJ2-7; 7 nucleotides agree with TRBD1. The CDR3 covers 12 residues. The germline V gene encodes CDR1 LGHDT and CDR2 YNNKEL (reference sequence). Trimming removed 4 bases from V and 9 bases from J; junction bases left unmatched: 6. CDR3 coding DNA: TGTGCCAGCAGCCCGAGACAGGGCAGGCAGTACTTC. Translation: CASSPRQGRQYF.

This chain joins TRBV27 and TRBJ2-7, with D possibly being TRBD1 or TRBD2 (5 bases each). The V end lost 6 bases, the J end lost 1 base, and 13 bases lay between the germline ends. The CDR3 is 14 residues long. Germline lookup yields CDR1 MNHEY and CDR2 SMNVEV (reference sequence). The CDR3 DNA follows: TGTGCCAGCAGCCAGGGAGCCCAGTCCTACGAGCAGTACTTC. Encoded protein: CASSQGAQSYEQYF.

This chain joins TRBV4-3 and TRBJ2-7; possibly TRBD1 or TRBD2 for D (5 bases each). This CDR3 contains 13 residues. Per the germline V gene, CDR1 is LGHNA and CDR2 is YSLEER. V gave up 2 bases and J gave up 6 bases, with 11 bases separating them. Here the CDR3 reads CASSQKAGAEQYF. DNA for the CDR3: TGCGCCAGCAGCCAAAAGGCCGGGGCCGAGCAGTACTTC.

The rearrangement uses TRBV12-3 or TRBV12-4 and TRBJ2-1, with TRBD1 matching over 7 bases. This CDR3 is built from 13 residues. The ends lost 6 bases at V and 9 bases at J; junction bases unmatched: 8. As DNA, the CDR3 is TGTGCCAGCAGCTTGGACAGGCAGAGTGAGCAGTTCTTC. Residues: CASSLDRQSEQFF.

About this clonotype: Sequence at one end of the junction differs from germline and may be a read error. CDR3: CSAYDLGNGQFF. CDR3 bases: TGCAGTGCTTACGATTTGGGTAATGGGCAGTTCTTC. The V gene is TRBV20-1, the J gene TRBJ2-1, with D uncertain. The CDR3 covers 12 residues. Germline V gene sequence: CDR1 DFQATT, CDR2 SNEGSKA (reference sequence).

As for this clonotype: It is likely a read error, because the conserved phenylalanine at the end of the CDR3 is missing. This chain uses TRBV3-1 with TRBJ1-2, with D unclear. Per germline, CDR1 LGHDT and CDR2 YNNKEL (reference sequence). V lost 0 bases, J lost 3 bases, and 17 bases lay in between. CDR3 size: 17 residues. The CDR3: CASSQDSALNGHYGYTL. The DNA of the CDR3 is TGTGCCAGCAGCCAAGATTCCGCCCTCAACGGACACTATGGCTACACCCTC.

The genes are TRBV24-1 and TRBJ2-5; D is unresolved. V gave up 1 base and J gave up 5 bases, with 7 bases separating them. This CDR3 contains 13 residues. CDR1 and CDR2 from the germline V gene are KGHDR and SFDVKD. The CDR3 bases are TGTGCCACCAGTGATTTCGATTCGGAGACCCAGTACTTC. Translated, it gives CATSDFDSETQYF.

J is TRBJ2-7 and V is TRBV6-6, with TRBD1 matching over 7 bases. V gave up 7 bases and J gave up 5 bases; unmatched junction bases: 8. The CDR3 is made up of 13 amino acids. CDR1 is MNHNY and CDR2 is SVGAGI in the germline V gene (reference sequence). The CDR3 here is CASKRDSDHEQYF. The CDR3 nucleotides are TGTGCCAGCAAACGGGACAGTGACCACGAGCAGTACTTC.

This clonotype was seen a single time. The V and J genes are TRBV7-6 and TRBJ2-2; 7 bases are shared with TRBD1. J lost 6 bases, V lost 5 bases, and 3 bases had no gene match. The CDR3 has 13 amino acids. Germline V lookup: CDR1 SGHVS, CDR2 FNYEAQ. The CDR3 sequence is CASSSTGAGELFF. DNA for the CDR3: TGTGCCAGCAGCAGCACAGGGGCCGGGGAGCTGTTTTTT. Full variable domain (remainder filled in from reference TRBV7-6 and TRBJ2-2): GAGVSQSPRYKVTKRGQDVALRCDPISGHVSLYWYRQALGQGPEFLTYFNYEAQQDKSGLPNDRFSAERPEGSISTLTIQRTEQRDSAMYRCASSSTGAGELFFGEGSRLTVL.

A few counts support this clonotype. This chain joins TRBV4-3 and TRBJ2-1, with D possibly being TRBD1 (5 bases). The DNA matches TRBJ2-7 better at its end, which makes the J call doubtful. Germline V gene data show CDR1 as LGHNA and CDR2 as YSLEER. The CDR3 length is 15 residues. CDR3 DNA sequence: TGCGCCAGCAGCCAAGGTCGACAGCCCACGTACGAGCAGTACTTC. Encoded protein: CASSQGRQPTYEQYF.

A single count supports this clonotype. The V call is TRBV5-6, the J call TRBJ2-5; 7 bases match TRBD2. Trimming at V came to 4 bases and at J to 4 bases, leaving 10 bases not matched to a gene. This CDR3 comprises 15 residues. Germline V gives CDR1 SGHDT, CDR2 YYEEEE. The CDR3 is CASSDVLARGETQYF. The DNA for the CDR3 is TGTGCCAGCAGCGACGTACTAGCGCGGGGAGAGACCCAGTACTTC.

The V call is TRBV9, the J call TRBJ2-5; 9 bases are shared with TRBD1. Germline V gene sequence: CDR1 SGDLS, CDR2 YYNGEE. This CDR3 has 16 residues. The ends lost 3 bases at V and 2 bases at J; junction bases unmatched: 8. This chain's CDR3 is CASSGPDRGGQETQYF. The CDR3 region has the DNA TGTGCCAGCAGCGGGCCGGACAGGGGAGGGCAAGAGACCCAGTACTTC.

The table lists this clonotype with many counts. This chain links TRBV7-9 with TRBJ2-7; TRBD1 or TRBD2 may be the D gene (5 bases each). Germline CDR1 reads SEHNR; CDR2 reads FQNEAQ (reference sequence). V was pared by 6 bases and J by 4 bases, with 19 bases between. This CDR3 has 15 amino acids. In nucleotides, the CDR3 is TGTGCCAGCAGGCCAAGGCGTGGGACCGGGTACGAGCAGTACTTC. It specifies CASRPRRGTGYEQYF.

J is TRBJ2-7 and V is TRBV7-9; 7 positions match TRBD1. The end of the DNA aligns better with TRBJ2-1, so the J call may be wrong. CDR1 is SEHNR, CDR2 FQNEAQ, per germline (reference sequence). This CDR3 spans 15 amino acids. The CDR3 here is CASSLGGTETYEQFF. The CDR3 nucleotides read TGTGCCAGCAGCTTAGGTGGGACAGAAACCTACGAGCAGTTCTTC.

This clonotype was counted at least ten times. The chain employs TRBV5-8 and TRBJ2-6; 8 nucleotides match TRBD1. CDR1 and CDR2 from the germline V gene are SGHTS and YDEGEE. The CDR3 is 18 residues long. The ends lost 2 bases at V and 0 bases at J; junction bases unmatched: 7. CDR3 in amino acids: CASSFQGAGYSGANVLTF. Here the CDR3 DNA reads TGTGCCAGCAGCTTCCAGGGGGCTGGGTACTCTGGGGCCAACGTCCTGACTTTC.

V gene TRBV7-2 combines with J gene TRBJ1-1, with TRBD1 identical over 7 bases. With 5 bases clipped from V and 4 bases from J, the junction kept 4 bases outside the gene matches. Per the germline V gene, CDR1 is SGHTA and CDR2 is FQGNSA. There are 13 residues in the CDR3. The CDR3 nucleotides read TGTGCCAGCAGCCAGGGACAGTCCACTGAAGCTTTCTTT. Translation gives CASSQGQSTEAFF. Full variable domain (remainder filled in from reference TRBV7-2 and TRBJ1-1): GAGVSQSPSNKVTEKGKDVELRCDPISGHTALYWYRQSLGQGLEFLIYFQGNSAPDKSGLPSDRFSAERTGGSVSTLTIQRTQQEDSAVYLCASSQGQSTEAFFGQGTRLTVV.

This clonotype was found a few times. The CDR3 loop is CASKSWLAGNTGELFF. CDR3 DNA: TGTGCCAGTAAATCGTGGCTAGCGGGGAACACCGGGGAGCTGTTTTTT. The J gene is TRBJ2-2, the V gene TRBV19, with 8 bases identical to TRBD2. The CDR3 consists of 16 residues. CDR1 and CDR2 (germline): LNHDA, SQIVND (reference sequence). The ends lost 7 bases at V and 1 base at J; junction bases unmatched: 8.

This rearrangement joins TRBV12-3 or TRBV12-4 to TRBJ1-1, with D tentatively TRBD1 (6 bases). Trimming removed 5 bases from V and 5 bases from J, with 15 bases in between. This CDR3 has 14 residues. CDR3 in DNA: TGTGCCAGCAGTAAATACAGGGTGGAGACTGAAGCTTTCTTT. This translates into CASSKYRVETEAFF.

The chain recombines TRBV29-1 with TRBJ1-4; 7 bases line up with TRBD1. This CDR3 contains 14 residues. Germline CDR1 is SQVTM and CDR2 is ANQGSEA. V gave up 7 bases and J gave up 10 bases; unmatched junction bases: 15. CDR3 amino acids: CSAETGTAFRKLFF. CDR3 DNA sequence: TGCAGCGCCGAAACCGGGACAGCCTTCAGAAAACTGTTTTTT.

In DNA, the CDR3 is TGCAGCGTTGAAGGGGGATCGGCAAAGACCCAGTACTTC. Its protein product is CSVEGGSAKTQYF. V is TRBV29-1 and J is TRBJ2-1, with D hard to call. The DNA end is a closer match to TRBJ2-5, so the J assignment may be wrong. CDR1 SQVTM and CDR2 ANQGSEA come from the germline V gene. The CDR3 is 13 amino acids.